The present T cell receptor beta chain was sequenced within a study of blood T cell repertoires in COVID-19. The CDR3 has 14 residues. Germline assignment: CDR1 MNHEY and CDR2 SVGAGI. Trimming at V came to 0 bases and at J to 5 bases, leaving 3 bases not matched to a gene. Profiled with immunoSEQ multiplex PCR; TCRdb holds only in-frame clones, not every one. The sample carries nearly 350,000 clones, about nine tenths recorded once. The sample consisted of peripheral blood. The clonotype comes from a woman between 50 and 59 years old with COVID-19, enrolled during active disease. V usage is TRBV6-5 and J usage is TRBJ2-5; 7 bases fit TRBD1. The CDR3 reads CASSYSGGAETQYF. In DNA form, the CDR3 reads TGTGCCAGCAGTTACTCAGGGGGCGCGGAGACCCAGTACTTC.